The 18 T cell receptor beta chains reported below all come from one sample, sequenced in a study of blood T cells in healthy people across ages. Using a J-beta primer mix together with a sample-barcoded 5' primer, a second PCR was run for roughly 6 to 11 cycles. TCRdb ran MiXCR on the 5' RACE reads and lists one entry per CDR3 protein. The data show 600,000 to 850,000 distinct CDR3 sequences, with roughly 41% seen just once and about 20% held by the top ten. The specimen sequenced was blood. The receptor source for this set is a woman aged 55-69 years in good health.

In DNA form, the CDR3 reads TGTGCCAGCAGCCCGGTGACTAGCGGGAAAGATTTTAATGAGCAGTTCTTC. The encoded protein is CASSPVTSGKDFNEQFF. The V call is TRBV4-2, the J call TRBJ2-1; 11 bases are shared with TRBD2. This CDR3 contains 17 residues. Germline V lookup: CDR1 LGHNA, CDR2 YNFKEQ. Losses at the gene ends were 4 bases for V and 7 bases for J; bases not matched to a gene: 12.

The chain links TRBV4-3 to TRBJ1-2; no firm D call. Germline V CDR1 and CDR2: LGHNA, YSLEER. The V end lost 0 bases, the J end lost 3 bases, and 11 bases lay between the germline ends. The length of the CDR3 is 15 residues. This CDR3 reads CASSQEVSADYGYTF. Written as DNA, the CDR3 is TGCGCCAGCAGCCAAGAAGTCAGCGCGGACTATGGCTACACCTTC.

The rearrangement uses TRBV21-1 and TRBJ2-7; TRBD1 is taken as the D call from the table, unchecked against the DNA. TRBV21-1 is noted as a pseudogene. The CDR3 totals 18 residues. The CDR3 reads CASSVPWTGHTVIYEQYF. The CDR3 DNA follows: TGTGCCAGCAGCGTTCCTTGGACAGGACATACCGTAATCTACGAGCAGTACTTC.

This clonotype was found a few times. J is TRBJ2-7 and V is TRBV7-8; TRBD1 or TRBD2 may be the D gene (5 bases each). Germline CDR1 and CDR2: SGHVS and FQNEAQ. V was trimmed by 5 bases and J by 0 bases, leaving 11 bases between them. The length of the CDR3 is 14 residues. CDR3 sequence (DNA): TGTGCCAGCAGCACCCGGGACGTCTCCTACGAGCAGTACTTC. Translated: CASSTRDVSYEQYF.

This sequence joins TRBV28 and TRBJ2-1; D perhaps matches TRBD2 (6 bases). Germline V gives CDR1 MDHEN, CDR2 SYDVKM. Trimming removed 4 bases from V and 15 bases from J, with 16 bases in between. The CDR3 spans 12 residues. The CDR3 DNA sequence: TGTGCCAGCAGTTGGGCGGGAAAGGATCGGTTCTTC. It codes for CASSWAGKDRFF.

The V call is TRBV7-9, the J call TRBJ1-5; D perhaps matches TRBD1 (5 bases). V shed 6 bases and J shed 7 bases, with 10 bases lying between them. CDR1 and CDR2 from the germline V gene are SEHNR and FQNEAQ (reference sequence). CDR3 length: 12 residues. CDR3 nucleotides: TGTGCCAGCAGTGTGGGGCTGCAGCCCCAGCATTTT. Encoded protein: CASSVGLQPQHF.

This clonotype was counted many times. V and J are TRBV9 and TRBJ2-3; D call uncertain. The CDR3 length is 15 residues. V was pared by 0 bases and J by 0 bases, with 8 bases between. Germline CDR1 reads SGDLS; CDR2 reads YYNGEE. CDR3 in amino acids: CASSVVVHSTDTQYF. The CDR3 region has the DNA TGTGCCAGCAGCGTAGTGGTCCATAGCACAGATACGCAGTATTTT.

The V gene is TRBV9, the J gene TRBJ1-4; TRBD1 might be the D (5 bases). V lost 4 bases and J lost 8, with 18 bases in between. Germline CDR1 reads SGDLS; CDR2 reads YYNGEE. CDR3 size: 15 residues. This CDR3 is CASSPPAPGQEKLFF. CDR3 sequence (DNA): TGTGCCAGCAGCCCCCCGGCACCGGGGCAGGAAAAACTGTTTTTT.

This clonotype was seen only once. The chain couples TRBV12-3 or TRBV12-4 to TRBJ2-1, with 9 bases lining up with TRBD2. CDR3 size: 15 residues. Trimming took 5 bases from V and 8 from J; bases not matched to a gene: 10. DNA of the CDR3: TGTGCCAGCAGTCCCGGAAGAGCGGGGGGAGATGAGCAGTTCTTC. As protein: CASSPGRAGGDEQFF.

This chain joins TRBV5-8 and TRBJ1-5, with no clear D. Looked up from germline, CDR1 is SGHTS and CDR2 is YDEGEE. This CDR3 has 15 residues. The V end lost 0 bases, the J end lost 6 bases, and 13 bases lay between the germline ends. This CDR3 is CASSLGAYLGQPQHF. In nucleotides, the CDR3 is TGTGCCAGCAGCTTGGGGGCGTACCTGGGTCAGCCCCAGCATTTT.

V gene TRBV4-3 combines with J gene TRBJ1-2; D not resolved. Germline loops: CDR1 LGHNA, CDR2 YSLEER. Trimming removed 2 bases at V and 4 bases at J, with 17 bases between. CDR3 length equals 16 residues. The CDR3 DNA follows: TGCGCCAGCAGCCAATGGAGCGATGCAAGCCCCTATGGCTACACCTTC. It specifies CASSQWSDASPYGYTF.

This clonotype has a count of ten or more. The rearrangement links TRBV7-3 to TRBJ2-3; possibly TRBD2 for D (5 bases). Germline values: CDR1 SGHTA, CDR2 FQGTGA. Trimming shortened V by 6 bases and J by 4 bases, and 17 bases separated the two germline ends. CDR3 length equals 15 residues. This CDR3 reads CASRGPFLASDTQYF. CDR3 nucleotide sequence: TGTGCCAGCAGAGGCCCGTTTCTAGCCTCAGATACGCAGTATTTT.

J is TRBJ2-4 and V is TRBV12-3 or TRBV12-4; the match to TRBD2 covers 7 bases. The V segment lost 6 bases and the J segment 9 bases; nucleotides outside the gene matches: 5. The CDR3 runs to 12 residues. CDR3 nucleotides: TGTGCCAGCAGAGAGACGGGAGGCATTCAGTACTTC. As protein: CASRETGGIQYF.

This chain uses TRBV7-2 with TRBJ2-7, with TRBD2 identical over 14 bases. J gave up 2 bases and V 3 bases, and 3 bases lay outside the gene matches. The germline V gene encodes CDR1 SGHTA and CDR2 FQGNSA. The CDR3 runs to 16 residues. The CDR3 DNA reads as TGTGCCAGCAGCTTCGGGACTAGCGGGAGCCCCTACGAGCAGTACTTC. This translates into CASSFGTSGSPYEQYF.

The chain employs TRBV10-3 and TRBJ2-3; 10 bases are a match to TRBD1. Unmatched junction bases numbered 7, after V lost 8 bases and J lost 2 bases. The CDR3 has 15 amino acids. Germline V lookup: CDR1 ENHRY, CDR2 SYGVKD. CDR3 loop: CAIRDRGYTTDTQYF. DNA for the CDR3: TGTGCCATCCGGGACAGGGGCTATACCACAGATACGCAGTATTTT.

As concerns this clonotype: The junction and the germline gene differ at one end; a read error may be behind it. The V gene is TRBV20-1, the J gene TRBJ2-3; 7 bases match TRBD2. The germline V gene encodes CDR1 DFQATT and CDR2 SNEGSKA (reference sequence). This CDR3 comprises 15 residues. The CDR3 loop is CSARESSGSRDTQYF. DNA of the CDR3: TGCAGTGCTAGAGAGTCTAGCGGTAGCAGAGATACGCAGTATTTT.

This clonotype was counted only a few times. The V and J genes are TRBV6-6 and TRBJ2-1; 8 positions agree with TRBD1. The germline gives CDR1 MNHNY, CDR2 SVGAGI (reference sequence). V gave up 7 bases and J gave up 7 bases; unmatched junction bases: 15. The CDR3 is 16 amino acids. The DNA of the CDR3 is TGTGCCAGCAATCCCCGGGACAGGTCTACGATGAATGAGCAGTTCTTC. Translation: CASNPRDRSTMNEQFF.

The chain has TRBV18 and TRBJ2-1; 10 bases line up with TRBD1. CDR1 is KGHSH, CDR2 LQKENI, per germline. With V trimmed by 2 bases and J by 8 bases, 12 bases remained unmatched. The CDR3 loop spans 17 amino acids. The CDR3 DNA follows: TGTGCCAGCTCACCATTCTTCAGCGGGACAGGGGTTTATGAGCAGTTCTTC. Translation gives CASSPFFSGTGVYEQFF. Supplemented by reference TRBV18 and TRBJ2-1, the full variable domain reads NAGVMQNPRHLVRRRGQEARLRCSPMKGHSHVYWYRQLPEEGLKFMVYLQKENIIDESGMPKERFSAEFPKEGPSILRIQQVVRGDSAAYFCASSPFFSGTGVYEQFFGPGTRLTVL.